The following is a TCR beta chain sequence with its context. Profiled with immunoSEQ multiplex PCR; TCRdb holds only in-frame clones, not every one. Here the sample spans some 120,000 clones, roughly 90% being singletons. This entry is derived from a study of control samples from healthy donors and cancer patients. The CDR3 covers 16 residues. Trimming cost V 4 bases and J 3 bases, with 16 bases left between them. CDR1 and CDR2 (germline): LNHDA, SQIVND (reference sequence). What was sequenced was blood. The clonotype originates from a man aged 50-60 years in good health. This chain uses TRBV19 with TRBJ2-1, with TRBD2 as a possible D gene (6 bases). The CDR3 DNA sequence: TGTGCCAGTAGTAGGCGGTCCGGGGGATACTACAATGAGCAGTTCTTC. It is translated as CASSRRSGGYYNEQFF.